A single count supports the clone carrying this T cell receptor beta chain. What it recognizes is unknown. The data stem from a study of cytomegalovirus exposure and HLA in healthy donors. General study findings and limits: Per published accounts, TCR beta sequences correctly predicted the HLA-A and HLA-B alleles of most subjects. 87-base-pair reads could not separate some V segments, including TRBV6-2 and TRBV6-3.

All donors participated as healthy donors of bone marrow. Trimming took off 0 bases at V and 2 bases at J, with 12 bases between the two ends. The germline CDR1 and CDR2 sequences are SGHRS and YFSETQ. The CDR3 is 15 amino acids. Vbeta (60) and Jbeta (13) primers were used in the PCR. Clones were sequenced by immunoSEQ multiplex PCR, and TCRdb holds only the in-frame ones, with some missing. The table lists some 100,000 clones, roughly 69% of them singletons. This TCR derives from a woman in her seventies in good health and CMV-seropositive. This chain uses TRBV5-1 with TRBJ2-7; possibly TRBD1 for D (5 bases). The sample comprised PBMCs. This CDR3 reads CASSLVAGNPYEQYF. DNA for the CDR3: TGCGCCAGCAGCTTGGTGGCAGGGAACCCCTACGAGCAGTACTTC.